A single sample gave rise to the 24 T cell receptor beta chains below, sequenced in a study of T cells in Graves' hyperthyroidism and ophthalmopathy. The TCR beta CDR3 regions underwent amplification using RNA transcripts as the source. The HTBI primer set served for first-round RT-PCR of the TCR CDR3. TCRdb re-called the multiplex PCR reads through MiXCR, storing one row per CDR3 protein. Among some 570,000 distinct CDR3 sequences, 12% to 15% were seen once, and the ten largest hold less than 9%. Source material: blood. Every receptor here comes from a woman aged 18-35 years with Graves' ophthalmopathy.

This clonotype appeared many times. The chain is built from TRBV27 and TRBJ2-5, with 11 positions matching TRBD2. The V segment lost 1 base and the J segment 2 bases; nucleotides outside the gene matches: 12. The CDR3 spans 19 residues. The V gene's germline CDR1 is MNHEY and CDR2 SMNVEV (reference sequence). The CDR3 sequence: CASSLYFYKGLAAQETQYF. The DNA of the CDR3 is TGTGCCAGCAGTTTATACTTTTATAAGGGACTAGCGGCGCAAGAGACCCAGTACTTC.

This clonotype was counted between two and nine times. The chain joins TRBV7-3 to TRBJ1-6; TRBD1 might be the D (5 bases). This CDR3 contains 14 residues. V was pared by 1 base and J by 7 bases, with 8 bases between. From germline, CDR1 is SGHTA and CDR2 FQGTGA. CDR3 loop: CASSLKGWNSPLHF. DNA for the CDR3: TGTGCCAGCAGCTTAAAGGGGTGGAATTCACCCCTCCACTTT.

The chain links TRBV3-1 to TRBJ2-7; tentative D call: TRBD2 (7 bases). The germline V gene encodes CDR1 LGHDT and CDR2 YNNKEL (reference sequence). Trimming stripped 0 bases from V and 3 bases from J, with 18 bases between. The CDR3 has 17 residues. Here the CDR3 reads CASSQDVWRGPIYEQYF. CDR3 sequence (DNA): TGTGCCAGCAGCCAAGATGTGTGGCGGGGGCCTATCTACGAGCAGTACTTC.

As to this clonotype: A read error may explain this, as a much larger clone is one base away. The genes are TRBV30 and TRBJ2-4; perhaps TRBD2 as D (5 bases). Germline CDR1 and CDR2: GTSNPN and SVGIG (reference sequence). The CDR3 contains 14 residues. The CDR3 spells CAWSAGIAKNVQYF. CDR3 nucleotides: TGTGCCTGGAGTGCGGGAATAGCCAAAAACGTTCAGTACTTC.

The chain has TRBV5-1 and TRBJ1-5; a weak D match, TRBD1 (5 bases). CDR3 length equals 13 residues. V was clipped by 0 bases and J by 5 bases, with 6 bases between them. The germline CDR1 and CDR2 sequences are SGHRS and YFSETQ. The chain's CDR3 is CASSLEGHQPQHF. The CDR3 region has the DNA TGCGCCAGCAGCTTGGAGGGACATCAGCCCCAGCATTTT.

The CDR3 reads CASSHSGLADGEQFF. The CDR3 nucleotides are TGTGCCAGCAGCCACTCCGGGCTAGCGGACGGTGAGCAGTTCTTC. The V call is TRBV14, the J call TRBJ2-1; 7 bases agree with TRBD2. The CDR3 covers 15 residues. The J segment lost 9 bases and the V segment lost 3 bases, leaving 11 bases of the junction unmatched. Germline CDR1 SGHDN, CDR2 FVKESK.

For this clonotype: The DNA is left out, because the CDR3 cannot be placed on it with certainty; the CDR3 is given as TCRdb lists it. The chain recombines TRBV3-2 with TRBJ2-2. TRBV3-2 constitutes a pseudogene. The CDR3 spans 16 amino acids, including both terminal residues. CDR3 protein: CASSQPDGFTPGSCFF.

This clonotype was picked up a small number of times. The J gene is TRBJ2-5, the V gene TRBV11-2, with D possibly TRBD1 on 5 matching bases. CDR3 length equals 15 residues. Trimming cost V 6 bases and J 2 bases, with 16 bases left between them. The germline gives CDR1 SGHAT, CDR2 FQNNGV. CDR3 protein: CASRPGSGWQETQYF. The CDR3 DNA sequence: TGTGCCAGCAGGCCCGGTTCAGGGTGGCAAGAGACCCAGTACTTC.

This clonotype has a count of ten or more. The V and J genes are TRBV12-3 or TRBV12-4 and TRBJ2-5; 8 nucleotides match TRBD2. The CDR3 is 16 residues long. V shed 1 base, J shed 2 bases, and the junction held 6 bases outside the gene matches. The CDR3 loop reads CASSLEVSGTQETQYF. The CDR3 coding sequence is TGTGCCAGCAGTTTAGAAGTTAGCGGGACTCAAGAGACCCAGTACTTC.

This clonotype was observed a few times. The chain has TRBV6-1 and TRBJ2-3; 15 nucleotides match TRBD2. With V trimmed by 2 bases and J by 5 bases, 11 bases remained unmatched. CDR1 and CDR2 from the germline V gene are MNHNS and SASEGT. The CDR3 extends over 19 amino acids. CDR3: CASSELSLGLAGGKDTQYF. The CDR3 DNA is TGTGCCAGCAGTGAATTAAGTTTGGGACTAGCGGGAGGAAAAGATACGCAGTATTTT.

This clonotype was counted between two and nine times. V usage is TRBV12-3 or TRBV12-4 and J usage is TRBJ2-5; 12 nucleotides align to TRBD2. This CDR3 region has 15 residues. V lost 5 bases and J lost 4; bases outside the gene matches: 5. The CDR3 region has the DNA TGTGCCAGCAGTCTTGGACTAGCGGGAATAGAGACCCAGTACTTC. Translating it yields CASSLGLAGIETQYF.

The V call is TRBV19, the J call TRBJ2-5; no reliable D call. From germline, CDR1 is LNHDA and CDR2 SQIVND (reference sequence). The CDR3 sequence is 11 residues long. V was pared by 4 bases and J by 3 bases, with 3 bases between. CDR3 residues: CASSTKETQYF. Written as DNA, the CDR3 is TGTGCCAGTAGTACTAAAGAGACCCAGTACTTC.

This clonotype was counted a single time. This chain joins TRBV9 and TRBJ2-6, with D tentatively TRBD2 (5 bases). Germline V gene sequence: CDR1 SGDLS, CDR2 YYNGEE. The V gene lost 3 bases and the J gene lost 0 bases, with 10 bases spanning the gap. The CDR3 length is 16 residues. The CDR3 region is CASSAAGNSGANVLTF. The DNA of the CDR3 is TGTGCCAGCAGCGCTGCGGGCAACTCTGGGGCCAACGTCCTGACTTTC.

This clonotype was recorded once. The chain couples TRBV28 to TRBJ2-7; TRBD1 aligns across 9 bases. The germline gives CDR1 MDHEN, CDR2 SYDVKM. V shed 8 bases and J 5 bases; nucleotides not matched to a gene: 1. This CDR3 region has 11 residues. The CDR3 DNA is TGTGCCAGCGACAGGGGGAACGAGCAGTACTTC. It is translated as CASDRGNEQYF.

This clonotype appeared many times. V gene TRBV6-1 combines with J gene TRBJ2-7; possibly TRBD1 for D (6 bases). The CDR3 loop spans 13 amino acids. V was shortened by 5 bases and J by 1 base, with 9 bases between the two germline ends. The germline V gene has CDR1 MNHNS and CDR2 SASEGT. Here the CDR3 reads CASSFQGSYEQYF. The CDR3 DNA is TGTGCCAGCAGTTTCCAGGGGTCCTACGAGCAGTACTTC.

This clonotype has a count of ten or more. The CDR3 DNA reads as TGTGCCAGCAGCCCCACCTGCCAACTCCGAACAGGGGGCAATCAGCCCCAGCATTTT. It encodes CASSPTCQLRTGGNQPQHF. The V and J genes are TRBV7-3 and TRBJ1-5; 7 bases fit TRBD1. Germline CDR1 is SGHTA and CDR2 is FQGTGA. J lost 2 bases, V lost 5 bases, and 18 bases had no gene match. This CDR3 comprises 19 residues.

This chain connects TRBV20-1 to TRBJ2-1, with 11 bases fitting TRBD2. The J segment lost 8 bases and the V segment lost 1 base, leaving 10 bases of the junction unmatched. Germline V gene sequence: CDR1 DFQATT, CDR2 SNEGSKA (reference sequence). The CDR3 runs to 16 residues. CDR3 region: CSARARTSGGIDEQFF. The DNA of the CDR3 is TGCAGTGCTAGAGCTAGAACTAGCGGGGGTATCGATGAGCAGTTCTTC.

This clonotype was seen a few times. The gene calls are TRBV3-1 and TRBJ2-7; tentative D call: TRBD1 (6 bases). Germline V gene lookup returns CDR1 LGHDT and CDR2 YNNKEL (reference sequence). Trimming took off 4 bases at V and 4 bases at J, with 14 bases between the two ends. CDR3 size: 14 residues. Here the CDR3 DNA reads TGTGCCAGCAGCCTTCTTGGGGGCAATTACGAGCAGTACTTC. It is translated as CASSLLGGNYEQYF.

The table lists this clonotype with many counts. The V call is TRBV19, the J call TRBJ2-2; the D gene is possibly TRBD1 (5 bases). The CDR3 totals 14 residues. Trimming stripped 7 bases from V and 3 bases from J, with 12 bases between. Germline V lookup: CDR1 LNHDA, CDR2 SQIVND (reference sequence). In DNA form, the CDR3 reads TGTGCCAGTACAGGGTTGCGGTACACCGGGGAGCTGTTTTTT. Its protein product is CASTGLRYTGELFF.

This clonotype was picked up many times. V and J are TRBV3-1 and TRBJ1-3; no firm D call. This CDR3 has 13 amino acids. With 5 bases removed from V and 3 bases from J, the gap between germline ends came to 8 bases. Looked up from germline, CDR1 is LGHDT and CDR2 is YNNKEL (reference sequence). This chain's CDR3 is CASSGGFGNTIYF. DNA of the CDR3: TGTGCCAGCAGCGGAGGGTTTGGAAACACCATATATTTT.

This clonotype was seen many times. The CDR3 region is CASSLGKDSPNYGYTF. The CDR3 DNA reads as TGTGCCAGCAGCTTAGGAAAGGACTCCCCTAACTATGGCTACACCTTC. V is TRBV11-2 and J is TRBJ1-2; D uncertain. Trimming cost V 1 base and J 0 bases, with 12 bases left between them. Germline CDR1 and CDR2: SGHAT and FQNNGV. The CDR3 loop spans 16 amino acids.

This clonotype was seen many times. The rearrangement joins TRBV24-1 to TRBJ2-1; D ambiguous. Trimming pared 3 bases from V and 6 bases from J, leaving 14 bases between. There are 15 residues in the CDR3. Germline CDR1 is KGHDR and CDR2 is SFDVKD. The CDR3 loop reads CATSDPQSGGNEQFF. CDR3 nucleotide sequence: TGTGCCACCAGTGATCCTCAATCCGGCGGCAATGAGCAGTTCTTC.

A remark on this clonotype: Since no conserved phenylalanine or tryptophan closes the CDR3, a read error is the likely cause. V usage is TRBV3-1 and J usage is TRBJ2-2; maybe TRBD2 (6 bases). Germline loops: CDR1 LGHDT, CDR2 YNNKEL (reference sequence). The CDR3 spans 14 residues. V shed 4 bases and J shed 4 bases, with 10 bases lying between them. The CDR3, as DNA: TGTGCCAGCAGCCCTAAGACTAGCACCGGGGAGCTGTTTTCT. Translation: CASSPKTSTGELFS.

This clonotype was seen ten or more times. This chain links TRBV30 with TRBJ2-2; D is perhaps TRBD1 (5 bases). Looked up from germline, CDR1 is GTSNPN and CDR2 is SVGIG (reference sequence). The V end lost 5 bases, the J end lost 0 bases, and 7 bases lay between the germline ends. The CDR3 consists of 13 residues. CDR3 protein: CAWDRANTGELFF. The CDR3 region has the DNA TGTGCCTGGGACAGAGCGAACACCGGGGAGCTGTTTTTT.